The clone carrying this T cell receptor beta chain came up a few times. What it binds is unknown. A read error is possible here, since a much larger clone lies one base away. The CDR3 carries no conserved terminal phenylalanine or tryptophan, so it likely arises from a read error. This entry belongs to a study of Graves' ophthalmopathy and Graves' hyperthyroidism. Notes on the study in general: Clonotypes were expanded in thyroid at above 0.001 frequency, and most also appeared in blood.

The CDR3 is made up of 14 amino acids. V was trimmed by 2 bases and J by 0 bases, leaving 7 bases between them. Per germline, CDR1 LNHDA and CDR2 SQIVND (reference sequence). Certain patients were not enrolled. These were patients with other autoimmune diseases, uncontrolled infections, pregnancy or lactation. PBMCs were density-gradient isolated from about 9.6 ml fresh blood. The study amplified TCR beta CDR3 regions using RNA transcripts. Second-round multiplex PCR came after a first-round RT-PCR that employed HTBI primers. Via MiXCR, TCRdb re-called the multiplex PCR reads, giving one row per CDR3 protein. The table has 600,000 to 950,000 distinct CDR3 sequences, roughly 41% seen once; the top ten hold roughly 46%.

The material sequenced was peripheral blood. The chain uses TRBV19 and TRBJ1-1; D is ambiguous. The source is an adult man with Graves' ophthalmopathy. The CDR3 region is CASSIRGMNTEAFS. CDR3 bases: TGTGCCAGTAGTATACGAGGGATGAACACTGAAGCTTTCTCT.